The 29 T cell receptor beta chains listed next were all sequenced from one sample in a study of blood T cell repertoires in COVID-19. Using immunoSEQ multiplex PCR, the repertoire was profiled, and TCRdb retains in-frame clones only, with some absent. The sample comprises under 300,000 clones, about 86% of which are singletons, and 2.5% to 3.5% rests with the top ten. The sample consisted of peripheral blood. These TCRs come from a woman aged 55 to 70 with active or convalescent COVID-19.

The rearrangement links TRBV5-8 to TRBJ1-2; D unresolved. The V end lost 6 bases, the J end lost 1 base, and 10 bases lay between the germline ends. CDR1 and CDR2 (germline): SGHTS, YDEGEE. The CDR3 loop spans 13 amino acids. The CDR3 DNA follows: TGTGCCAGCAAGAGTTTAAATAACTATGGCTACACCTTC. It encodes CASKSLNNYGYTF.

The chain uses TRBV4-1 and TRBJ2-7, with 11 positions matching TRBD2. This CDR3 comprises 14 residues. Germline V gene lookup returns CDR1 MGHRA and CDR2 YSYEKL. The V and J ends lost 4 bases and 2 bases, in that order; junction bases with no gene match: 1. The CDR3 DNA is TGCGCCAGCAGCCTGACTAGCGGGGCCTACGAGCAGTACTTC. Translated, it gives CASSLTSGAYEQYF.

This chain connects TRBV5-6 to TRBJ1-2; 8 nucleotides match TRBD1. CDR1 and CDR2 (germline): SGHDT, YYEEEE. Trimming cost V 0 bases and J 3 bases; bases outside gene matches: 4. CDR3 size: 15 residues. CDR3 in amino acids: CASSLVSTGDYGYTF. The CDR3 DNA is TGTGCCAGCAGCTTGGTATCGACAGGGGACTATGGCTACACCTTC. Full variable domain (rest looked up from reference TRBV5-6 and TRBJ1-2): DAGVTQSPTHLIKTRGQQVTLRCSPKSGHDTVSWYQQALGQGPQFIFQYYEEEERQRGNFPDRFSGHQFPNYSSELNVNALLLGDSALYLCASSLVSTGDYGYTFGSGTRLTVV.

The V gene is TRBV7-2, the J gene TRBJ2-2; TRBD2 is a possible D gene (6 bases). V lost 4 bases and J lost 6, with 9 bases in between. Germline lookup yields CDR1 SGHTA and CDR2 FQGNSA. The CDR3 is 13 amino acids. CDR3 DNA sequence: TGTGCCAGCAGCTCCCGGAGGGCCGGGGAGCTGTTTTTT. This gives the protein CASSSRRAGELFF. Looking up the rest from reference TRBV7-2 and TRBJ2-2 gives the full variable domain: GAGVSQSPSNKVTEKGKDVELRCDPISGHTALYWYRQSLGQGLEFLIYFQGNSAPDKSGLPSDRFSAERTGGSVSTLTIQRTQQEDSAVYLCASSSRRAGELFFGEGSRLTVL.

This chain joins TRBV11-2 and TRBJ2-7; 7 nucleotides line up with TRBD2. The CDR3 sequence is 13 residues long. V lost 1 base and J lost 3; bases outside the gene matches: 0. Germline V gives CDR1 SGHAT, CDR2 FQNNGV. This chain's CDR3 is CASSLGGGYEQYF. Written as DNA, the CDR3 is TGTGCCAGCAGCTTAGGGGGGGGCTACGAGCAGTACTTC.

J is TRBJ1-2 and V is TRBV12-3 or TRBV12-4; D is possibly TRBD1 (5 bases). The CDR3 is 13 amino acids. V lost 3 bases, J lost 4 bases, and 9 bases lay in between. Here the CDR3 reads CASSFGRAYGYTF. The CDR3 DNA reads TGTGCCAGCAGTTTTGGCAGGGCCTATGGCTACACCTTC.

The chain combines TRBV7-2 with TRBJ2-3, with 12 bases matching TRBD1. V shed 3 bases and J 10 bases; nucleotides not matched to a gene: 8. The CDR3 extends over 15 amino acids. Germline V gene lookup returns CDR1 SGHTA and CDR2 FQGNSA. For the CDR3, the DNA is TGTGCCAGCAGCTTTGGGACAGGGGGCGTACAAGCGCAGTATTTT. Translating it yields CASSFGTGGVQAQYF.

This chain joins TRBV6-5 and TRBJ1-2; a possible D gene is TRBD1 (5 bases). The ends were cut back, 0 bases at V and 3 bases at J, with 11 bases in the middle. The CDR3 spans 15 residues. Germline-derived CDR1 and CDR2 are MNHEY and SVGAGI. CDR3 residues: CASSYSSWGDYGYTF. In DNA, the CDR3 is TGTGCCAGCAGTTACTCCAGTTGGGGGGACTATGGCTACACCTTC.

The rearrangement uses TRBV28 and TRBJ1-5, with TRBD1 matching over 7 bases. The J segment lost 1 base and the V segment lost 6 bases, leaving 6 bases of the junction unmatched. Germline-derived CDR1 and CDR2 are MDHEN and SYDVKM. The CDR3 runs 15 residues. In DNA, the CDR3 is TGTGCCAGCAGCCCTACCAGGGGGAGCAATCAGCCCCAGCATTTT. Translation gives CASSPTRGSNQPQHF.

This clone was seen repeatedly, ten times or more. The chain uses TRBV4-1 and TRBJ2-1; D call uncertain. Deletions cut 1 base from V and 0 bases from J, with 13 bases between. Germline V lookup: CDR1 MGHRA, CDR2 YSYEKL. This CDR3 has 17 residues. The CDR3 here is CASSQGRVPFSYNEQFF. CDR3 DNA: TGCGCCAGCAGCCAAGGGAGAGTACCCTTCTCCTACAATGAGCAGTTCTTC.

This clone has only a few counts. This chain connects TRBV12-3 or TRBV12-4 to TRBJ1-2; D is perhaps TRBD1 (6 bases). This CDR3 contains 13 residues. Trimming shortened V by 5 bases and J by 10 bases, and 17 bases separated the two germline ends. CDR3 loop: CASSGGQGGIYTF. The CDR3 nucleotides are TGTGCCAGCAGTGGGGGGCAGGGAGGGATCTACACCTTC.

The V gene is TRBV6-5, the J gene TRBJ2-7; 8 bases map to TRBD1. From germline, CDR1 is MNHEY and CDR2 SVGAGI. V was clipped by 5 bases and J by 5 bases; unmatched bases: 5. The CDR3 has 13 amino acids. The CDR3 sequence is CASSRQGNHEQYF. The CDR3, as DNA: TGTGCCAGCAGTCGACAGGGGAACCACGAGCAGTACTTC.

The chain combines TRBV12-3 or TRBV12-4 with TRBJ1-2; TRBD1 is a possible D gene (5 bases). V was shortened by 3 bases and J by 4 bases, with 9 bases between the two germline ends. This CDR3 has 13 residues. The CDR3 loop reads CASSLGPFYGYTF. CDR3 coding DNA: TGTGCCAGCAGTTTGGGGCCGTTCTATGGCTACACCTTC.

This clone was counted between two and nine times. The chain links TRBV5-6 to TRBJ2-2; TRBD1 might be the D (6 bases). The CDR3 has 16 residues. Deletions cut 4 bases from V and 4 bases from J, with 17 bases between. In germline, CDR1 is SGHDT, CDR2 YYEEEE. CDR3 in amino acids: CASSDTGRAGTGELFF. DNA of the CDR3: TGTGCCAGCAGCGATACAGGGCGTGCGGGCACCGGGGAGCTGTTTTTT.

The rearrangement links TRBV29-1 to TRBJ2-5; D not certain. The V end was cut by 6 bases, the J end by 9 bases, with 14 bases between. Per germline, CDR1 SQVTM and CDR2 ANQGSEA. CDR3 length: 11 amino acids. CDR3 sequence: CSVERSLAQYF. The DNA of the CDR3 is TGCAGCGTGGAAAGGAGTTTGGCCCAGTACTTC.

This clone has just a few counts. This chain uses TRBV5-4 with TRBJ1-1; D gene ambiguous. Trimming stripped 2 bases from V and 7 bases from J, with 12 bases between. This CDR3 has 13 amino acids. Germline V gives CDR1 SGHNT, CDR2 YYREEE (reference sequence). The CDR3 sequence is CASSLAWTNEAFF. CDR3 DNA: TGTGCCAGCAGCTTAGCCTGGACTAATGAAGCTTTCTTT.

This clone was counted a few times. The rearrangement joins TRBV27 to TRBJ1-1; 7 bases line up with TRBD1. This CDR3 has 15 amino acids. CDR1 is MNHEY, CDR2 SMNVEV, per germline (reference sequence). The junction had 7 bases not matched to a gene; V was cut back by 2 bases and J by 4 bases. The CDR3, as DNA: TGTGCCAGCAGTTTAAGTGAGGGGGCGCGCACTGAAGCTTTCTTT. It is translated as CASSLSEGARTEAFF.

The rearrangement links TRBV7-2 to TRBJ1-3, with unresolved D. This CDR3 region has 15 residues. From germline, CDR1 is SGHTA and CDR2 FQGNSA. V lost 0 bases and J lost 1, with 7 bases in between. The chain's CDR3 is CASSLAAGSGNTIYF. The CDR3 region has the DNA TGTGCCAGCAGCTTAGCGGCAGGATCTGGAAACACCATATATTTT.

Here the CDR3 reads CASSYTTTDLYGYTF. The CDR3 DNA is TGTGCCAGCAGCTATACCACGACAGACCTCTATGGCTACACCTTC. V gene TRBV5-5 combines with J gene TRBJ1-2; D might be TRBD1 (5 bases). Trimming pared 3 bases from V and 4 bases from J, leaving 16 bases between. The germline gives CDR1 SGHKS, CDR2 YYEKEE (reference sequence). The CDR3 spans 15 residues.

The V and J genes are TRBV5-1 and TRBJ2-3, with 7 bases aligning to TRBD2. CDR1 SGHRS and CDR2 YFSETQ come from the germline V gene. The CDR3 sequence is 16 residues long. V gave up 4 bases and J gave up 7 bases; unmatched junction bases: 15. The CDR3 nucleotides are TGCGCCAGCAGCGGAACGTCCGGGACTATTACAAATACGCAGTATTTT. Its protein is CASSGTSGTITNTQYF.

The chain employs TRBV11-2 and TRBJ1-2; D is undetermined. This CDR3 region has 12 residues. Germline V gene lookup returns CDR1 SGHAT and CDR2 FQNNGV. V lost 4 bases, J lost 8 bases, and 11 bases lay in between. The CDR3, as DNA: TGTGCCAGCAGCTCGGAGACGGGAGGCTACACCTTC. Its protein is CASSSETGGYTF.

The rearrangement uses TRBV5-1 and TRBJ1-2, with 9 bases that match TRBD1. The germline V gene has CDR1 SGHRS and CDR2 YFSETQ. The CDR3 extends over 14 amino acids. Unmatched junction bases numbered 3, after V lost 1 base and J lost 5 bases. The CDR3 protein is CASSLTGGRYGYTF. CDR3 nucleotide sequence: TGCGCCAGCAGCTTGACAGGGGGCAGGTATGGCTACACCTTC.

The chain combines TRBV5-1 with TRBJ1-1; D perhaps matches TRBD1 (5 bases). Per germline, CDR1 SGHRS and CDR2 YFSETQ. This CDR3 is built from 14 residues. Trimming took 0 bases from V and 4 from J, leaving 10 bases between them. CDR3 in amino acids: CASSLVAGPTEAFF. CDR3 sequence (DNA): TGCGCCAGCAGCTTGGTCGCAGGGCCCACTGAAGCTTTCTTT.

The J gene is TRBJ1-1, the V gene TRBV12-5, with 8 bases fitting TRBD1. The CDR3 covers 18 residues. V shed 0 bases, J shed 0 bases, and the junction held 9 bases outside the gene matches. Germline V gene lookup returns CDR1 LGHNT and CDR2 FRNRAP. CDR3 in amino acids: CASGLVLGRGLMNTEAFF. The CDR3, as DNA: TGTGCTAGTGGTTTGGTACTCGGCAGGGGGCTTATGAACACTGAAGCTTTCTTT.

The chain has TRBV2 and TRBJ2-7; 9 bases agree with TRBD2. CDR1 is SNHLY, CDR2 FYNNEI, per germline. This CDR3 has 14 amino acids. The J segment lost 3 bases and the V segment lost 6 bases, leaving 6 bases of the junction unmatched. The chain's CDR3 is CASSSRTSVYEQYF. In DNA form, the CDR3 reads TGTGCCAGCAGCTCCAGGACTAGCGTCTACGAGCAGTACTTC.

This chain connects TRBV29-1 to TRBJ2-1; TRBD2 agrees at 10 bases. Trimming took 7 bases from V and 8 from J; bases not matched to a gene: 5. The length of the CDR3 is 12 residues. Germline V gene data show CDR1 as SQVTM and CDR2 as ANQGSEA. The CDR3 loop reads CSASGGADEQFF. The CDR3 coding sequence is TGCAGCGCCAGCGGGGGGGCTGATGAGCAGTTCTTC.

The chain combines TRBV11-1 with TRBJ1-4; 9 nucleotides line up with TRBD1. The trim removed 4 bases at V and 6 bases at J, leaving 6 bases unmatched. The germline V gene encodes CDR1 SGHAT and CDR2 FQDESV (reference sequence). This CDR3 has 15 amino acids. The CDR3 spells CASSSTGGTDEKLFF. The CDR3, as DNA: TGTGCCAGCAGCTCAACAGGGGGCACAGATGAAAAACTGTTTTTT.

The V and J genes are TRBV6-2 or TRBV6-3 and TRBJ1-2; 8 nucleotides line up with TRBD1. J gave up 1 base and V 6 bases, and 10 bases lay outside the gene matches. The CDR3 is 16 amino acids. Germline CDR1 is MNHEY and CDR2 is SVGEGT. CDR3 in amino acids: CASSPFGQGGNYGYTF. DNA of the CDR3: TGTGCCAGCAGCCCATTTGGACAGGGAGGTAACTATGGCTACACCTTC.

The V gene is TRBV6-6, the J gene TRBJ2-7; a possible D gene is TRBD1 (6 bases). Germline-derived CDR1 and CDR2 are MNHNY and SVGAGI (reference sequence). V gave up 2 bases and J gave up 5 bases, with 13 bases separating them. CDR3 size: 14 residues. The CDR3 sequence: CASSYVARDNEQYF. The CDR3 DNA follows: TGTGCCAGCAGTTACGTGGCCAGGGACAACGAGCAGTACTTC.